The next 21 T cell receptor beta chains were all read from a single sample in a study of cytomegalovirus exposure and HLA in healthy donors (dated by TCRdb to 2016 to 2017). Libraries came from the immunoSEQ multiplex PCR assay. For the multiplex PCR, a mixture combining 60 forward primers for TCR Vbeta segments and 13 reverse primers for TCR Jbeta segments was used. TCRdb provides this immuneACCESS table in a form limited to in-frame rearrangements. Some clones are lacking; in checked studies, under half of them reflect an unresolved V gene, and why the rest are absent is not known. The sample's own table lists around 100,000 clones. The ten largest clones take up 6.8% of the sample. The sample comprised PBMCs. Every receptor here comes from a man aged 35-49 years in good health and CMV-seropositive.

The rearrangement uses TRBV19 and TRBJ2-1; a possible D gene is TRBD2 (6 bases). This CDR3 has 17 residues. Germline CDR1 reads LNHDA; CDR2 reads SQIVND (reference sequence). V gave up 7 bases and J gave up 6 bases, with 25 bases separating them. Here the CDR3 DNA reads TGTGCCAGTACTAGATATCCGTCGGGAGTTGAATTCAATGAGCAGTTCTTC. This codes for CASTRYPSGVEFNEQFF.

The V gene is TRBV29-1, the J gene TRBJ2-7; possible D gene TRBD2, 5 bases. The V gene's germline CDR1 is SQVTM and CDR2 ANQGSEA. This CDR3 is built from 13 residues. V was cut by 5 bases and J by 0 bases, with 11 bases left in between. In DNA form, the CDR3 reads TGCAGCGTTCATGAGGGATCCTCCTACGAGCAGTACTTC. It translates to CSVHEGSSYEQYF.

V and J are TRBV5-1 and TRBJ2-7; D might be TRBD2 (6 bases). V was trimmed by 0 bases and J by 2 bases, leaving 12 bases between them. The CDR3 is 15 amino acids. CDR1 and CDR2 (germline): SGHRS, YFSETQ. The CDR3 bases are TGCGCCAGCAGCTTGGCGGGGCGGGGACCCTACGAGCAGTACTTC. Translated: CASSLAGRGPYEQYF.

This chain links TRBV6-6 with TRBJ1-3; 9 nucleotides line up with TRBD1. In germline, CDR1 is MNHNY, CDR2 SVGAGI (reference sequence). The CDR3 totals 14 residues. Unmatched junction bases numbered 4, after V lost 6 bases and J lost 4 bases. The CDR3 nucleotides read TGTGCCAGCAGCACCGGGACAGGGGGAAACACCATATATTTT. Its protein product is CASSTGTGGNTIYF.

The chain carries TRBV28 and TRBJ2-3; no definite D call. V was shortened by 4 bases and J by 8 bases, with 7 bases between the two germline ends. Germline CDR1 is MDHEN and CDR2 is SYDVKM. The CDR3 sequence is 11 residues long. The CDR3 region has the DNA TGTGCCAGCAGTTCCCTGTCTACGCAGTATTTT. The encoded protein is CASSSLSTQYF.

The chain combines TRBV19 with TRBJ1-1; D is unclear. Germline CDR1 reads LNHDA; CDR2 reads SQIVND (reference sequence). The CDR3 contains 14 residues. V lost 2 bases to trimming and J lost 1 base, with 8 bases between them. CDR3 amino acids: CASSISRQNTEAFF. CDR3 coding DNA: TGTGCCAGTAGTATAAGCAGACAGAACACTGAAGCTTTCTTT.

The CDR3 coding sequence is TGCAGCGTTGAATATGCCAGGGGCACAGATACGCAGTATTTT. It translates to CSVEYARGTDTQYF. The J gene is TRBJ2-3, the V gene TRBV29-1, with D tentatively TRBD1 (5 bases). CDR3 length equals 14 residues. Trimming took off 2 bases at V and 1 base at J, with 10 bases between the two ends. The germline CDR1 and CDR2 sequences are SQVTM and ANQGSEA.

The rearrangement joins TRBV6-1 to TRBJ1-2, with a tentative D call TRBD1 (6 bases). Trimming left V 4 bases short and J 0 bases short, with 12 bases between. The CDR3 totals 15 residues. Germline V gene data show CDR1 as MNHNS and CDR2 as SASEGT. The CDR3 reads CASSARTATNYGYTF. In DNA, the CDR3 is TGTGCCAGCAGTGCCCGGACAGCTACTAACTATGGCTACACCTTC.

V usage is TRBV4-1 and J usage is TRBJ1-5, with TRBD1 as a possible D gene (6 bases). The CDR3 contains 15 residues. Trimming removed 1 base at V and 4 bases at J, with 11 bases between. Germline CDR1 MGHRA, CDR2 YSYEKL. The CDR3 DNA follows: TGCGCCAGCAGCCAAGTGGGGACACCAAATCAGCCCCAGCATTTT. This encodes CASSQVGTPNQPQHF.

The chain has TRBV6-5 and TRBJ1-2; a weak D match, TRBD1 (5 bases). The germline gives CDR1 MNHEY, CDR2 SVGAGI. This CDR3 has 13 residues. Trimming took off 5 bases at V and 4 bases at J, with 11 bases between the two ends. DNA for the CDR3: TGTGCCAGCAGTGCGACAGATTTCTATGGCTACACCTTC. Amino acids: CASSATDFYGYTF.

This chain joins TRBV5-6 and TRBJ1-1; D call uncertain. The germline V gene has CDR1 SGHDT and CDR2 YYEEEE. Trimming left V 0 bases short and J 0 bases short, with 12 bases between. CDR3 length: 16 amino acids. The chain's CDR3 is CASSLARPGVNTEAFF. The CDR3 DNA reads TGTGCCAGCAGCTTGGCTCGACCTGGAGTGAACACTGAAGCTTTCTTT. The full variable domain, its missing parts supplied by reference TRBV5-6 and TRBJ1-1, is DAGVTQSPTHLIKTRGQQVTLRCSPKSGHDTVSWYQQALGQGPQFIFQYYEEEERQRGNFPDRFSGHQFPNYSSELNVNALLLGDSALYLCASSLARPGVNTEAFFGQGTRLTVV.

V gene TRBV4-2 combines with J gene TRBJ2-1; 7 bases are a match to TRBD2. Trimming at V came to 4 bases and at J to 7 bases, leaving 13 bases not matched to a gene. The germline V gene encodes CDR1 LGHNA and CDR2 YNFKEQ. The CDR3 loop spans 16 amino acids. This CDR3 reads CASSPRSAGEANEQFF. The CDR3 DNA is TGTGCCAGCAGCCCCCGGTCGGCGGGAGAGGCAAATGAGCAGTTCTTC.

The V and J genes are TRBV6-1 and TRBJ1-2; TRBD1 aligns across 9 bases. The germline gives CDR1 MNHNS, CDR2 SASEGT. V was pared by 2 bases and J by 7 bases, with 8 bases of the junction left unmatched. CDR3 size: 15 residues. CDR3 sequence reads: CASSEWGTGGSGYTF. The CDR3 DNA is TGTGCCAGCAGTGAATGGGGCACAGGGGGCAGTGGCTACACCTTC.

The chain recombines TRBV28 with TRBJ1-5; D not certain. CDR1 is MDHEN, CDR2 SYDVKM, per germline. The CDR3 runs to 13 residues. V was clipped by 9 bases and J by 4 bases, with 13 bases between them. The CDR3 DNA sequence: TGTGCCAGTTTCGGAGAGAAGAATCAGCCCCAGCATTTT. Protein: CASFGEKNQPQHF.

The V gene is TRBV14, the J gene TRBJ2-1, with D tentatively TRBD1 (7 bases). CDR1 is SGHDN, CDR2 FVKESK, per germline. The CDR3 has 18 residues. V was cut by 0 bases and J by 0 bases, with 15 bases left in between. Here the CDR3 reads CASSQEGVRGDSYNEQFF. The CDR3 DNA is TGTGCCAGCAGCCAAGAGGGAGTCAGGGGGGACTCCTACAATGAGCAGTTCTTC.

This chain joins TRBV7-8 and TRBJ1-3; 9 nucleotides line up with TRBD1. Germline-derived CDR1 and CDR2 are SGHVS and FQNEAQ. The CDR3 spans 18 residues. Trimming removed 4 bases from V and 0 bases from J; junction bases left unmatched: 10. The chain's CDR3 is CASSSRDRVLSSGNTIYF. DNA of the CDR3: TGTGCCAGCAGCTCCCGGGACAGGGTCTTAAGCTCTGGAAACACCATATATTTT.

The chain is built from TRBV19 and TRBJ2-2, with 7 bases identical to TRBD1. CDR1 LNHDA and CDR2 SQIVND come from the germline V gene (reference sequence). Losses at the gene ends were 9 bases for V and 6 bases for J; bases not matched to a gene: 1. The CDR3 length is 11 residues. CDR3 protein: CASGTAGELFF. The CDR3 DNA reads TGTGCCAGCGGGACAGCCGGGGAGCTGTTTTTT.

The chain joins TRBV11-2 to TRBJ2-7; unclear D gene. From germline, CDR1 is SGHAT and CDR2 FQNNGV. The CDR3 loop spans 14 amino acids. Between the trimmed V and J ends, which lost 1 base and 3 bases, there was a span of 10 bases. This CDR3 reads CASSLAGLGYEQYF. The CDR3 bases are TGTGCCAGCAGCTTAGCCGGGTTGGGCTACGAGCAGTACTTC. Based on the CDR3 plus reference TRBV11-2 and TRBJ2-7, the full variable domain is EAGVAQSPRYKIIEKRQSVAFWCNPISGHATLYWYQQILGQGPKLLIQFQNNGVVDDSQLPKDRFSAERLKGVDSTLKIQPAKLEDSAVYLCASSLAGLGYEQYFGPGTRLTVT.

The gene calls are TRBV7-2 and TRBJ1-4, with D maybe TRBD1 (5 bases). Looked up from germline, CDR1 is SGHTA and CDR2 is FQGNSA. Trimming pared 7 bases from V and 12 bases from J, leaving 18 bases between. This CDR3 comprises 13 residues. The CDR3 reads CASTPGGSRELFF. In nucleotides, the CDR3 is TGTGCCAGCACCCCTGGGGGGTCGCGGGAACTGTTTTTT.

The V and J genes are TRBV25-1 and TRBJ2-7, with 13 bases aligning to TRBD2. J lost 7 bases, V lost 4 bases, and 10 bases had no gene match. The germline V gene has CDR1 MGHDK and CDR2 SYGVNS. This CDR3 spans 16 amino acids. The CDR3 bases are TGTGCCAGCAGTGGTCGCAGACTAGCGGGAGGAGAAGAGCAGTACTTC. Translated: CASSGRRLAGGEEQYF.

The rearrangement links TRBV29-1 to TRBJ2-7; D is ambiguous. The ends were cut back, 3 bases at V and 0 bases at J, with 12 bases in the middle. This CDR3 spans 14 amino acids. Germline CDR1 is SQVTM and CDR2 is ANQGSEA. The CDR3 DNA is TGCAGCGTTGAGGTCGGAGAGAGCTCCTACGAGCAGTACTTC. This translates into CSVEVGESSYEQYF.